One and the same sample provided the 2 T cell receptor beta chains below, sequenced in a study of OX40 agonist ivuxolimab in advanced cancers. Sequenced by immunoSEQ multiplex PCR; TCRdb stores in-frame clones only, minus some. Found here are some 80,000 clones, roughly 91% of them singletons; the top ten hold 2.5%. This specimen consisted of CD4+ or CD8+ T cells sorted from blood, obtained in a trial of the OX40 agonist ivuxolimab. All receptors come from an adult with an advanced solid tumor such as melanoma, head and neck, liver or kidney cancer.

The chain's CDR3 is CASSSQGSGFNYGYTF. CDR3 sequence (DNA): TGTGCCAGCAGTTCACAGGGGTCCGGGTTTAACTATGGCTACACCTTC. This chain joins TRBV27 and TRBJ1-2; 7 bases fit TRBD1. The CDR3 has 16 amino acids. Germline V CDR1 and CDR2: MNHEY, SMNVEV (reference sequence). The junction had 9 bases not matched to a gene; V was cut back by 4 bases and J by 1 base.

This clone was counted between two and nine times. V is TRBV28 and J is TRBJ1-1; a weak D match, TRBD1 (5 bases). The CDR3 extends over 16 amino acids. Germline values: CDR1 MDHEN, CDR2 SYDVKM. V dropped 6 bases and J dropped 0 bases, with 17 bases sitting between them. The CDR3 DNA reads TGTGCCAGCAGATTTCCGGGACGTTGGATGAACACTGAAGCTTTCTTT. As protein: CASRFPGRWMNTEAFF.